The next 16 T cell receptor beta chains were all read from a single sample in a study of blood T cell repertoires in COVID-19. Sequencing was performed with immunoSEQ multiplex PCR; in TCRdb, only in-frame clones are kept and a portion is missing. The data show roughly 250,000 clones, with more than 65% seen just once and roughly 4.2% held by the top ten. Sequenced: peripheral blood. All receptors derive from a woman between 35 and 50 years old with active or convalescent COVID-19.

The chain couples TRBV6-5 to TRBJ1-2; D is uncertain. Per the germline V gene, CDR1 is MNHEY and CDR2 is SVGAGI. The CDR3 runs 12 residues. The ends were cut back, 6 bases at V and 3 bases at J, with 8 bases in the middle. The CDR3, as DNA: TGTGCCAGCAGAATGACTGACTATGGCTACACCTTC. It is translated as CASRMTDYGYTF.

This sequence joins TRBV5-1 and TRBJ2-4; 7 positions match TRBD1. Germline V gene data show CDR1 as SGHRS and CDR2 as YFSETQ. With V trimmed by 4 bases and J by 1 base, 2 bases remained unmatched. This CDR3 contains 14 residues. The CDR3 DNA is TGCGCCAGCAGCCTGGACAGGGCCAAAAACATTCAGTACTTC. This gives the protein CASSLDRAKNIQYF. Supplemented by reference TRBV5-1 and TRBJ2-4, the full variable domain reads KAGVTQTPRYLIKTRGQQVTLSCSPISGHRSVSWYQQTPGQGLQFLFEYFSETQRNKGNFPGRFSGRQFSNSRSEMNVSTLELGDSALYLCASSLDRAKNIQYFGAGTRLSVL.

On this clone: Distinct nucleotide sequences in the sample also encode this CDR3. The gene calls are TRBV27 and TRBJ1-1, with TRBD1 matching over 7 bases. The CDR3 contains 14 residues. CDR1 and CDR2 (germline): MNHEY, SMNVEV (reference sequence). V shed 6 bases, J shed 1 base, and the junction held 5 bases outside the gene matches. CDR3 nucleotide sequence: TGTGCCAGCAGCCCAGGGACAGCGAACACTGAAGCTTTCTTT. Amino acids: CASSPGTANTEAFF.

The chain uses TRBV3-1 (or the pseudogene TRBV3-2) and TRBJ2-2, with 7 positions matching TRBD2. The V and J ends lost 2 bases and 5 bases, in that order; junction bases with no gene match: 5. The germline V gene encodes CDR1 LGHDT and CDR2 YNNKEL (reference sequence). The length of the CDR3 is 15 residues. The chain's CDR3 is CASSQPGGGTGELFF. CDR3 coding DNA: TGTGCCAGCAGCCAACCGGGGGGTGGTACCGGGGAGCTGTTTTTT.

V usage is TRBV5-6 and J usage is TRBJ1-5; 8 bases map to TRBD1. The CDR3 has 17 residues. Per the germline V gene, CDR1 is SGHDT and CDR2 is YYEEEE. V lost 2 bases to trimming and J lost 1 base; unmatched junction nucleotides: 8. The CDR3 coding sequence is TGTGCCAGCAGCTTCGGGGATGGACAGGGAAGCAATCAGCCCCAGCATTTT. The encoded protein is CASSFGDGQGSNQPQHF.

V and J are TRBV29-1 and TRBJ2-7; D unclear. Trimming took off 3 bases at V and 7 bases at J, with 22 bases between the two ends. The CDR3 covers 15 residues. The germline CDR1 and CDR2 sequences are SQVTM and ANQGSEA. The CDR3 protein is CSVDYRLGSPWEQYF. CDR3 coding DNA: TGCAGCGTTGATTATCGTCTTGGCTCTCCGTGGGAGCAGTACTTC.

The chain recombines TRBV9 with TRBJ2-1; 7 bases map to TRBD2. Germline trimming cut 4 bases from V and 8 bases from J; bases unmatched to any gene: 6. Per the germline V gene, CDR1 is SGDLS and CDR2 is YYNGEE. The CDR3 is made up of 13 amino acids. The CDR3 sequence: CASSPPGRDEQFF. CDR3 bases: TGTGCCAGCAGCCCCCCGGGGAGGGATGAGCAGTTCTTC.

The genes are TRBV19 and TRBJ1-1; D might be TRBD1 (5 bases). V lost 6 bases to trimming and J lost 2 bases, with 10 bases between them. The germline V gene encodes CDR1 LNHDA and CDR2 SQIVND (reference sequence). The CDR3 length is 13 residues. CDR3 residues: CASSRVINTEAFF. The DNA for the CDR3 is TGTGCCAGTAGCAGGGTGATTAACACTGAAGCTTTCTTT.

This clone appeared a few times. The V and J genes are TRBV19 and TRBJ1-5, with D possibly being TRBD1 (5 bases). CDR3 length equals 13 residues. The germline CDR1 and CDR2 sequences are LNHDA and SQIVND (reference sequence). V lost 8 bases, J lost 3 bases, and 11 bases lay in between. CDR3 sequence (DNA): TGTGCCAGTGCAGACAGATACAATCAGCCCCAGCATTTT. Translating it yields CASADRYNQPQHF.

This sequence joins TRBV3-1 (or the pseudogene TRBV3-2) and TRBJ2-3, with TRBD2 matching 8 bases. Germline assignment: CDR1 LGHDT and CDR2 YNNKEL (reference sequence). The CDR3 loop spans 15 amino acids. The V segment lost 4 bases and the J segment 5 bases; nucleotides outside the gene matches: 8. The CDR3 reads CASSPQRGRIDTQYF. CDR3 sequence (DNA): TGTGCCAGCAGCCCTCAGCGGGGGAGAATAGATACGCAGTATTTT.

The V and J genes are TRBV28 and TRBJ1-2, with 10 nucleotides matching TRBD1. There are 15 residues in the CDR3. CDR1 is MDHEN, CDR2 SYDVKM, per germline. V dropped 5 bases and J dropped 3; count of bases not matched to a gene: 6. The CDR3 region has the DNA TGTGCCAGCAGTCCGGGACAGGGGAAGGACTATGGCTACACCTTC. Translation: CASSPGQGKDYGYTF.

This chain joins TRBV7-2 and TRBJ2-3; 9 nucleotides align to TRBD2. V shed 6 bases, J shed 2 bases, and the junction held 3 bases outside the gene matches. Germline V CDR1 and CDR2: SGHTA, FQGNSA. The CDR3 loop spans 14 amino acids. The chain's CDR3 is CASRRGLATDTQYF. The DNA of the CDR3 is TGTGCCAGCAGAAGGGGACTAGCCACAGATACGCAGTATTTT.

The rearrangement joins TRBV2 to TRBJ2-5; 9 bases align to TRBD1. V shed 7 bases and J 5 bases; nucleotides not matched to a gene: 5. Germline V gene sequence: CDR1 SNHLY, CDR2 FYNNEI. The CDR3 spans 13 residues. The CDR3 is CASTRDRDETQYF. CDR3 nucleotides: TGTGCCAGCACGCGGGACAGGGACGAGACCCAGTACTTC.

The chain is built from TRBV21-1 and TRBJ1-1. TRBV21-1 is classified as a pseudogene. This CDR3 contains 11 residues. This chain's CDR3 is CASSPGKGAFF. In nucleotides, the CDR3 is TGTGCCAGCAGCCCGGGGAAGGGAGCTTTCTTT.

This clone appeared a single time. The V and J genes are TRBV3-1 (or the pseudogene TRBV3-2) and TRBJ2-2; TRBD2 matches 10 bases. The germline gives CDR1 LGHDT, CDR2 YNNKEL (reference sequence). This CDR3 region has 16 residues. V lost 1 base, J lost 2 bases, and 1 base stayed unmatched. The CDR3 region has the DNA TGTGCCAGCAGCCAAGTAGCGGGGGGAAACACCGGGGAGCTGTTTTTT. It codes for CASSQVAGGNTGELFF.

The chain is built from TRBV5-4 and TRBJ1-6, with unresolved D. This CDR3 contains 14 residues. Trimming pared 5 bases from V and 9 bases from J, leaving 15 bases between. The germline CDR1 and CDR2 sequences are SGHNT and YYREEE (reference sequence). CDR3 amino acids: CASRPGFGSSPLHF. CDR3 in DNA: TGTGCCAGCAGGCCGGGGTTCGGGTCTTCACCCCTCCACTTT.